A selection of T cell receptor beta chains follows, all from one sample in a study of regulatory T cells in long-lasting Graves disease. TCRdb recomputed calls from the multiplex PCR reads with MiXCR, one row per CDR3 protein. The sample yields approximately 540,000 distinct CDR3 sequences, approximately 12% seen once. The same data also went into a second study, on T cells in Graves' hyperthyroidism and ophthalmopathy.

The sample here was peripheral blood mononuclear cells (PBMCs), taken at new diagnosis, from a patient treated with antithyroid drugs. These receptors were obtained from a woman aged 30 to 39 with Graves disease. Both conserved end residues are part of each CDR3. A D gene is named only where the DNA matches it firmly. Expanded clones are given a class, and other clones once, few, many or no size at all.

>TRBV11-3|many|TRBJ2-5|.
CASSLEEGPWETQYF
TGTGCCAGCAGCTTAGAGGAGGGCCCCTGGGAGACCCAGTACTTC
>TRBV9|.|TRBJ2-3|TRBD2
CASGQRTSDSTDTQYF
TGTGCCAGCGGCCAAAGGACTAGCGACAGCACAGATACGCAGTATTTT
>TRBV2|many|TRBJ2-5|TRBD2
CASGLAEETQYF
TGTGCCAGCGGGCTAGCGGAAGAGACCCAGTACTTC
>TRBV28|.|TRBJ2-7|.
CASSLDIHEQYF
TGTGCCAGCAGTTTAGACATCCACGAGCAGTACTTC
>TRBV20-1|.|TRBJ2-2|TRBD1
CSARVGTDTGELFF
TGCAGTGCTAGAGTAGGGACAGACACCGGGGAGCTGTTTTTT
>TRBV6-1|many|TRBJ1-6|.
CASRASADTAYPLHF
TGTGCCAGCAGAGCTAGCGCAGACACCGCGTACCCCCTCCACTTT
>TRBV28|many|TRBJ2-1|.
CASSLLLGLEASNEQFF
TGTGCCAGCAGTTTACTTCTGGGACTGGAAGCAAGCAATGAGCAGTTCTTC
>TRBV20-1|few|TRBJ1-2|TRBD1
CSAQKGTAYGYTF
TGCAGTGCCCAAAAAGGGACAGCCTATGGCTACACCTTC
>TRBV30|many|TRBJ2-3|TRBD2
CAWERTGTRTQYF
TGTGCCTGGGAACGAACCGGGACTAGGACGCAGTATTTT
>TRBV29-1|few|TRBJ1-3|.
CSVDKGISGNTIYF
TGCAGCGTTGACAAGGGAATCTCTGGAAACACCATATATTTT
>TRBV12-3/TRBV12-4|many|TRBJ2-1|TRBD1
CASSLRGTGSNEQFF
TGTGCCAGCAGTTTGCGGGGGACAGGGAGCAATGAGCAGTTCTTC
>TRBV20-1|many|TRBJ1-1|.
CSAPDLTEAFF
TGCAGTGCTCCGGACCTCACTGAAGCTTTCTTT
>TRBV4-1|many|TRBJ1-1|.
CASSQAWGTEAFF
TGCGCCAGCAGCCAAGCGTGGGGCACTGAAGCTTTCTTT
>TRBV12-3/TRBV12-4|many|TRBJ1-1|.
CASSFRYTEAFF
TGTGCCAGCAGTTTCCGGTACACTGAAGCTTTCTTT
>TRBV15|few|TRBJ1-1|TRBD1
CATAGQWNTEAFF
TGTGCCACGGCGGGACAGTGGAACACTGAAGCTTTCTTT
>TRBV30|few|TRBJ2-7|.
CAWSVLLANEQYF
TGTGCCTGGAGTGTACTTCTAGCGAACGAGCAGTACTTC
>TRBV12-3/TRBV12-4|many|TRBJ2-2|.
CASREVTLTTGELFF
TGTGCCAGCAGAGAAGTCACCCTAACCACCGGGGAGCTGTTTTTT
>TRBV28|many|TRBJ1-5|.
CASRETGTDQPQHF
TGTGCCAGCAGAGAAACAGGGACGGATCAGCCCCAGCATTTT
>TRBV20-1|.|TRBJ2-5|TRBD2
CSARDIQREGKLAQYF
TGCAGTGCTAGAGATATCCAGCGGGAGGGAAAACTGGCCCAGTACTTC
>TRBV7-9|many|TRBJ2-2|TRBD2
CASSQGTRNTGELFF
TGTGCCAGCAGCCAAGGGACTAGAAACACCGGGGAGCTGTTTTTT
>TRBV7-8|many|TRBJ1-1|.
CASSLRGSNGGTEAFF
TGTGCCAGCAGCTTACGGGGGTCCAACGGGGGCACTGAAGCTTTCTTT
>TRBV19|few|TRBJ2-2|.
CASSKRGEDTGELFF
TGTGCCAGTAGTAAGCGAGGGGAGGACACCGGGGAGCTGTTTTTT
>TRBV12-3/TRBV12-4|many|TRBJ2-7|TRBD1
CASRVSGQSYEQYF
TGTGCCAGCAGGGTATCGGGACAGTCCTACGAGCAGTACTTC
>TRBV28|many|TRBJ2-3|TRBD2
CASTTPRLAGADTQYF
TGTGCCAGCACCACCCCGAGACTAGCGGGAGCCGATACGCAGTATTTT
>TRBV29-1|many|TRBJ2-7|.
CSVEGVSYEQYF
TGCAGCGTTGAAGGGGTCTCCTACGAGCAGTACTTC
>TRBV3-1|many|TRBJ1-2|TRBD1
CASSQGGGGNGYTF
TGTGCCAGCAGCCAAGGAGGAGGGGGCAATGGCTACACCTTC
>TRBV7-2|many|TRBJ2-5|.
CASSLRTAPETQYF
TGTGCCAGCAGCCTTCGGACAGCGCCAGAGACCCAGTACTTC
>TRBV12-3/TRBV12-4|many|TRBJ1-1|TRBD1
CASRGQMGTEAFF
TGTGCCAGCAGGGGACAGATGGGTACTGAAGCTTTCTTT
>TRBV24-1|.|TRBJ1-5|TRBD1
CATSEPTGGKGNQPQHF
TGTGCCACCAGTGAACCGACAGGGGGCAAGGGCAATCAGCCCCAGCATTTT
>TRBV5-1|many|TRBJ2-1|.
CASSLSHSVSYNEQFF
TGCGCCAGCAGCTTATCCCATAGTGTATCCTACAATGAGCAGTTCTTC
>TRBV6-2/TRBV6-3|many|TRBJ2-1|.
CASSYRAQAYNEQFF
TGTGCCAGCAGTTACCGGGCACAGGCCTACAATGAGCAGTTCTTC
>TRBV10-3|many|TRBJ1-1|.
CAISETGPQGTEAFF
TGTGCCATCAGTGAGACGGGGCCTCAAGGAACTGAAGCTTTCTTT
>TRBV12-3/TRBV12-4|.|TRBJ1-2|.
CASRPSGINLGGYTF
TGTGCCAGCAGACCATCCGGGATTAATCTCGGTGGCTACACCTTC
>TRBV2|many|TRBJ2-3|.
CASSDQGGGTDTQYF
TGTGCCAGCAGTGATCAGGGGGGGGGCACAGATACGCAGTATTTT
>TRBV6-1|.|TRBJ2-1|TRBD2
CASSRLAGPYNEQFF
TGTGCCAGCAGCCGTTTAGCGGGACCGTACAATGAGCAGTTCTTC
>TRBV20-1|few|TRBJ2-2|.
CSASRTVTGELFF
TGCAGTGCTTCGCGGACGGTGACCGGGGAGCTGTTTTTT
>TRBV5-6|few|TRBJ2-5|TRBD2
CASSWKNRPGTPGGETQYF
TGTGCCAGCAGCTGGAAGAACCGACCAGGGACTCCCGGGGGGGAGACCCAGTACTTC